This T cell receptor beta chain was sequenced in a study of CD8 T cells in Susac syndrome. Across the study: Eight or nine of the sequenced Susac syndrome patients were in remission, and five or six had active disease.

The CDR3 consists of 14 residues. V shed 0 bases, J shed 4 bases, and the junction held 4 bases outside the gene matches. Germline CDR1 is DFQATT and CDR2 is SNEGSKA (reference sequence). RNA was extracted with the RNeasy kit, and a quantity of about 0.45 to 1 ug was reverse transcribed using random hexamers. One entry per CDR3 protein results from TCRdb running MiXCR on the immunoSEQ multiplex PCR reads. The table records over 140,000 distinct CDR3 sequences, 95% of them present only once. The specimen was CD4+ T cells from PBMCs. The rearrangement links TRBV20-1 to TRBJ2-3; 7 bases are shared with TRBD1. The source is a human donor with Susac syndrome. The CDR3 coding sequence is TGCAGTGCTAGAGACGCAGGGGGTGCAGATACGCAGTATTTT. The encoded protein is CSARDAGGADTQYF.